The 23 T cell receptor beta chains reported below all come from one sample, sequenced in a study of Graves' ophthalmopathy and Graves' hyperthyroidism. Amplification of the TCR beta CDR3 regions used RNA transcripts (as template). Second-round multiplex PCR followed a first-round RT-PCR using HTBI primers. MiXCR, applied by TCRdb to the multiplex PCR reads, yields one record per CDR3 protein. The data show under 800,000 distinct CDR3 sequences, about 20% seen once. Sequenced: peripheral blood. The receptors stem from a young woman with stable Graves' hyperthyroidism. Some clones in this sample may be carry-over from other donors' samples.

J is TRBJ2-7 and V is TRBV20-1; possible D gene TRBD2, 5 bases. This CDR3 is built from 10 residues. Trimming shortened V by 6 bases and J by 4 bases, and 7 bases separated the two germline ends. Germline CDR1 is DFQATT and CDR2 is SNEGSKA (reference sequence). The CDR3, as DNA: TGCAGTGCAAGGAGGTACGAGCAGTACTTC. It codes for CSARRYEQYF.

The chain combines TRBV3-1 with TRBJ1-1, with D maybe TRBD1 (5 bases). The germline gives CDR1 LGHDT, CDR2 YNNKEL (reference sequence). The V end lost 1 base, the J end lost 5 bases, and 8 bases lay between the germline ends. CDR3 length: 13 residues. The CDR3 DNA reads TGTGCCAGCAGCCAAGGGGACTTTACTGAAGCTTTCTTT. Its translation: CASSQGDFTEAFF.

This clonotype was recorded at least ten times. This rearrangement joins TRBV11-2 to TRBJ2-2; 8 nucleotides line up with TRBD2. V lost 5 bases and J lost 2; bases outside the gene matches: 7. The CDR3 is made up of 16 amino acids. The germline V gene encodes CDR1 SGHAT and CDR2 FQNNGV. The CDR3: CASSITSGVNTGELFF. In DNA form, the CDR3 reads TGTGCCAGCAGCATCACTAGCGGAGTCAACACCGGGGAGCTGTTTTTT.

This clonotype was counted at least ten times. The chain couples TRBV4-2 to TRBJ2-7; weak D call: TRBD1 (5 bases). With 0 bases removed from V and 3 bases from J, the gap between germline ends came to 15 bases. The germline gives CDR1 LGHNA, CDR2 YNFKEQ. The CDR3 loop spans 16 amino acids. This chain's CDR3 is CASSQDLGARNYEQYF. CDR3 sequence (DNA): TGTGCCAGCAGCCAAGATCTAGGGGCCCGAAACTACGAGCAGTACTTC.

The CDR3 protein is CASGPHQPQHF. Written as DNA, the CDR3 is TGCGCCAGCGGGCCCCATCAGCCCCAGCATTTT. This chain uses TRBV5-1 with TRBJ1-5; D not certain. V lost 7 bases and J 5 bases, leaving 7 bases between the germline ends. CDR1 is SGHRS, CDR2 YFSETQ, per germline. This CDR3 comprises 11 residues.

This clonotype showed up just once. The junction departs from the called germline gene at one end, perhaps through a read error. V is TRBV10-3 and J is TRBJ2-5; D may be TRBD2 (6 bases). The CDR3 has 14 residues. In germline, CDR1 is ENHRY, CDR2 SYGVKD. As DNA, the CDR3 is TGTGCCATCAGTGAGCGGGGGATACAAGGGACCCAGTACTTC. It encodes CAISERGIQGTQYF.

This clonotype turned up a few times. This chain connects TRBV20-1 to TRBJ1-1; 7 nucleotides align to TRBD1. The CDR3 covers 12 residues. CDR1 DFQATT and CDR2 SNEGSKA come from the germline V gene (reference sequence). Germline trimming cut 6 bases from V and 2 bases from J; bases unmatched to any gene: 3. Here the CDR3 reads CSAGQDNTEAFF. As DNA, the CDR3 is TGCAGTGCCGGACAGGACAACACTGAAGCTTTCTTT.

CDR3 protein: CASSLESPGQGSMNSGAFF. In DNA, the CDR3 is TGTGCCAGCAGCCTAGAGTCCCCGGGACAGGGTTCGATGAACTCTGGAGCTTTCTTT. The V and J genes are TRBV4-2 and TRBJ1-1, with 9 bases lining up with TRBD1. V lost 4 bases and J lost 10; bases outside the gene matches: 25. Germline values: CDR1 LGHNA, CDR2 YNFKEQ. The CDR3 is made up of 19 amino acids.

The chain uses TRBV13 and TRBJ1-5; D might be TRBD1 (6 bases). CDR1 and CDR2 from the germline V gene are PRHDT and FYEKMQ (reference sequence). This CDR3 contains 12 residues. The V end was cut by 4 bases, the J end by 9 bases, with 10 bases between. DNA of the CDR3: TGTGCCAGCAGCTCCAGGGGTTTGCCCCAGCATTTT. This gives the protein CASSSRGLPQHF.

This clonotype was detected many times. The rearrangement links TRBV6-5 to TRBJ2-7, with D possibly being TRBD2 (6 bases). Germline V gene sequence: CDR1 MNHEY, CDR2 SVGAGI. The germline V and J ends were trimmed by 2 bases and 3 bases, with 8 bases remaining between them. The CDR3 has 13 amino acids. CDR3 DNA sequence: TGTGCCAGCAGTTACCGGGAGCTCTACGAGCAGTACTTC. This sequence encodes CASSYRELYEQYF.

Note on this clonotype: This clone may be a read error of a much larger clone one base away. The CDR3, as DNA: TGCGCCAGCAGCCCTACGACATCGAACACTGAAGCTTTCTTT. The encoded protein is CASSPTTSNTEAFF. This rearrangement joins TRBV5-1 to TRBJ1-1; D unclear. Between the trimmed V and J ends, which lost 4 bases and 1 base, there was a span of 11 bases. CDR1 and CDR2 from the germline V gene are SGHRS and YFSETQ. The CDR3 contains 14 residues.

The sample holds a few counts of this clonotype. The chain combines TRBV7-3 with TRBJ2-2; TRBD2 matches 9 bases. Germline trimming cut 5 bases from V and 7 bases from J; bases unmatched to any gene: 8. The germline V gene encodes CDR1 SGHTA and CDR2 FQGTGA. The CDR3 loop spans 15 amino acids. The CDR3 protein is CASSPRGGLGGELFF. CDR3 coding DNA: TGTGCCAGCAGCCCGCGGGGGGGCCTAGGCGGGGAGCTGTTTTTT.

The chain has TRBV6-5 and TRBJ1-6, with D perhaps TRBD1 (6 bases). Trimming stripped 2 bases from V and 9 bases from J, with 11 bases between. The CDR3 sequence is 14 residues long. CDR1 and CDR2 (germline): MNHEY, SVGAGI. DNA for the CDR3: TGTGCCAGCAGTTACGATGGCAGGGGTTCACCCCTCCACTTT. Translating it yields CASSYDGRGSPLHF.

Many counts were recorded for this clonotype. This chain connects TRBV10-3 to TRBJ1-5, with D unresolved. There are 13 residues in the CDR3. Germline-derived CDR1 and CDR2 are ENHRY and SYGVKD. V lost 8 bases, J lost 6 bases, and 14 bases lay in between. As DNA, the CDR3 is TGTGCCATCGGCGACAACCATATTCAGCCCCAGCATTTT. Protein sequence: CAIGDNHIQPQHF.

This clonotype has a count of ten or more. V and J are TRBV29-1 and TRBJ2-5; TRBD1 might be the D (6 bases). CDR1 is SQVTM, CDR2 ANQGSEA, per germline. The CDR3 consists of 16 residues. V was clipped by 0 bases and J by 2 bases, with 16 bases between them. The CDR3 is CSVEDEKDRLQETQYF. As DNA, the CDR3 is TGCAGCGTTGAAGATGAAAAGGACAGATTACAAGAGACCCAGTACTTC. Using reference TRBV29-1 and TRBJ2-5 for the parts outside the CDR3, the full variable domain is SAVISQKPSRDICQRGTSLTIQCQVDSQVTMMFWYRQQPGQSLTLIATANQGSEATYESGFVIDKFPISRPNLTFSTLTVSNMSPEDSSIYLCSVEDEKDRLQETQYFGPGTRLLVL.

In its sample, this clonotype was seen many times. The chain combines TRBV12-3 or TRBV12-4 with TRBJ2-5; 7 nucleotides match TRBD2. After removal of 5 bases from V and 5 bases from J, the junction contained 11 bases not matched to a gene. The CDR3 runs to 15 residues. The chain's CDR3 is CASSPPTSFAETQYF. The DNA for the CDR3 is TGTGCCAGCAGTCCCCCGACTAGCTTCGCCGAGACCCAGTACTTC.

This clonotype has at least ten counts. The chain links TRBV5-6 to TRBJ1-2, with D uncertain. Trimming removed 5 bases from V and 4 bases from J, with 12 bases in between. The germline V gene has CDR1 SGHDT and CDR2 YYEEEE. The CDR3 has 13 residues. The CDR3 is CASSRGRTYGYTF. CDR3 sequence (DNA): TGTGCCAGCAGTCGCGGCAGAACCTATGGCTACACCTTC.

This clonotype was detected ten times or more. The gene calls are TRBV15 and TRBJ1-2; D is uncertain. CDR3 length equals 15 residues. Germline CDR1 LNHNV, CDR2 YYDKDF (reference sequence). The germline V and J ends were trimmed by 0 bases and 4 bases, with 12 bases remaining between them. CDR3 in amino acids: CATSRDGSGSYGYTF. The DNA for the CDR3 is TGTGCCACCAGCAGAGATGGCAGTGGGAGCTATGGCTACACCTTC.

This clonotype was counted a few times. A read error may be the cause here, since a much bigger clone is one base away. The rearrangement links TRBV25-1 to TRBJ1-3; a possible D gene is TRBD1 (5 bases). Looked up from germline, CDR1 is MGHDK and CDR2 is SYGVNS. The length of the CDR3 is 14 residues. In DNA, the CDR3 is TGTGCCGGCAGGGAAACAAGCTCTGGAAACACCATATATTTT. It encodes CAGRETSSGNTIYF.

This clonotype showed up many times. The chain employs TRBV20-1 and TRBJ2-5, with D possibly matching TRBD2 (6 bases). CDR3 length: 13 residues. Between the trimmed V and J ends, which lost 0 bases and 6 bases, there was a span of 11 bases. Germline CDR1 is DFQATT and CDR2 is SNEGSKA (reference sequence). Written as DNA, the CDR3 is TGCAGTGCTAGAGACGGGAGAAGAAAGACCCAGTACTTC. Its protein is CSARDGRRKTQYF.

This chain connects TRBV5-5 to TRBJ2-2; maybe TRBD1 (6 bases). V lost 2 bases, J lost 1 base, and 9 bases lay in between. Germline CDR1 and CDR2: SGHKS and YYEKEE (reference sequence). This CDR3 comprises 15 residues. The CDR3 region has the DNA TGTGCCAGCAGCTTACAACAGGGGAACACCGGGGAGCTGTTTTTT. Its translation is CASSLQQGNTGELFF.

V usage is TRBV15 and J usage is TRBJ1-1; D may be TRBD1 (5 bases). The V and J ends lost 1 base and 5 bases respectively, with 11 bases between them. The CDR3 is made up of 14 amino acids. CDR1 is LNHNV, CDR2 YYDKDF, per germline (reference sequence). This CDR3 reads CATSRAGKGTEAFF. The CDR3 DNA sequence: TGTGCCACCAGCAGAGCAGGGAAGGGGACTGAAGCTTTCTTT. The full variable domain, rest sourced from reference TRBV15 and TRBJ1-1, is DAMVIQNPRYQVTQFGKPVTLSCSQTLNHNVMYWYQQKSSQAPKLLFHYYDKDFNNEADTPDNFQSRRPNTSFCFLDIRSPGLGDTAMYLCATSRAGKGTEAFFGQGTRLTVV.

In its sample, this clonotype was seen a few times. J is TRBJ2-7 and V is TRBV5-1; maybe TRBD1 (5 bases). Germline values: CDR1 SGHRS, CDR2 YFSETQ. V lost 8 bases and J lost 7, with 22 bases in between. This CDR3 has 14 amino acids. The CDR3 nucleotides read TGCGCCAGTTCGACAGTTCCCCAGCTAGGGGAGCAGTACTTC. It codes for CASSTVPQLGEQYF.